The clone carrying this TCR beta chain has ten or more counts. Its antigen is unidentified. The data were taken from a study of T cell repertoires in cytomegalovirus infection. MiXCR was run by TCRdb on the reads, yielding one entry per CDR3 protein. The data contain approximately 270,000 distinct CDR3 sequences, 20% to 25% of them singletons. The CDR3 spans 13 residues. CDR1 is LNHDA, CDR2 SQIVND, per germline (reference sequence). The V end was cut by 3 bases, the J end by 2 bases, with 7 bases between. This clonotype was sampled from a human donor in good health (CMV status not recorded). Some clones in this sample may be carry-over from other donors' samples. Here the sequenced sample was cultured PBMCs, taken from culture after CMV antigen stimulation. The J gene is TRBJ1-1, the V gene TRBV19; maybe TRBD1 (5 bases). The CDR3 DNA follows: TGTGCCAGTAGTATTCAGGGCAACACTGAAGCTTTCTTT. Protein product: CASSIQGNTEAFF.